This T cell receptor (beta chain) was identified in a study of molecular identifiers for immune sequencing clone quantification. As concerns this clonotype: Its antigen is not identified.

Previously described methods and listed TCR primers were used for bulk TCR libraries. TCRdb used MiXCR to reprocess the PCR reads, holding one entry per CDR3 protein. The profile covers 45,000 to 55,000 distinct CDR3 sequences, with roughly a third appearing a single time and 3.5% to 4% taken by the ten largest. Study-wide results and caveats: In naive cells, clones above 20 RNA copies held under 1% of molecules, whereas in effector cells they held over 98%.

Germline V lookup: CDR1 LNHDA, CDR2 SQIVND (reference sequence). This CDR3 spans 14 amino acids. V dropped 3 bases and J dropped 5 bases, with 11 bases sitting between them. Naive CD8 library inputs spanned about 17,000 to 1,100,000 sorted cells and 10%, 30% or 50% RNA. What was sequenced was naive CD8+ T cells from blood, with Jurkat cell RNA spiked in. Subset defined: FACS-sorted CD8+CD4-CCR7+CD45RA+ naive T cells. This TCR came from a human donor in good health. Some libraries in this study had Jurkat cell RNA spiked in. The rearrangement links TRBV19 to TRBJ2-1; possible D gene TRBD2, 6 bases. CDR3 in DNA: TGTGCCAGTAGTATGAGGGAGGCCCACAATGAGCAGTTCTTC. Encoded protein: CASSMREAHNEQFF.